This TCR beta chain was recorded in a study of Graves' ophthalmopathy and Graves' hyperthyroidism. Ophthalmopathy in the donors was of moderate-to-severe activity, with CAS ≥3, NOSPECS ≥4 and duration under 3 months. It was on clinical symptoms, serum thyroxine, TRAb, thyroid ultrasound and orbital computed tomography that diagnosis relied. Study-level findings and limits: Blood also held most thyroid clonotypes expanded above 0.001 frequency. The model flagged ophthalmopathy progression at 65% to 71% sensitivity and 72.22% specificity.

This clonotype was seen ten or more times. Its specificity is not known. Amplifying from RNA transcripts, the study obtained TCR beta CDR3 regions. Following a first-round RT-PCR that used HTBI primers, a second-round multiplex PCR was carried out. TCRdb re-derived calls from the multiplex PCR reads in MiXCR, one entry per CDR3 protein. Of fewer than 350,000 distinct CDR3 sequences in the sample, roughly a sixth are singletons; the top ten hold roughly 12%. This CDR3 spans 15 amino acids. Germline CDR1 and CDR2: DFQATT and SNEGSKA (reference sequence). V was cut by 3 bases and J by 4 bases, with 18 bases left in between.

The receptor was derived from an adult man with Graves' ophthalmopathy. Sequencing used peripheral blood. The chain has TRBV20-1 and TRBJ2-5; the D call may be TRBD1 or TRBD2 (5 bases each). The CDR3 DNA reads as TGCAGTGCTAGGGTTGGGGCCGGAGAGGGAGAGACCCAGTACTTC. Translating it yields CSARVGAGEGETQYF.